This TCR beta chain was sequenced for a study of cytomegalovirus exposure and HLA in healthy donors. Study in general: Drawn from HLA-typed donors, tens of millions of unique TCRs were held in an early data release.

Study results and caveats: Immune exposure information available was restricted to CMV serostatus.

The length of the CDR3 is 15 residues. Germline lookup yields CDR1 SGHTS and CDR2 YDEGEE. V was clipped by 2 bases and J by 1 base; unmatched bases: 4. Amplification used 60 Vbeta primers and 13 Jbeta primers. The table came from immunoSEQ multiplex PCR; TCRdb's copy has only in-frame clones and leaves some out. Of 150,000 or so clones detected, more than 60% appear once; the ten largest clones hold approximately 13%. Details on this clone: Its specificity is not known.

The material sequenced was PBMCs. This TCR was sampled from a middle-aged man in good health and CMV-seropositive. The rearrangement uses TRBV5-8 and TRBJ2-5; 8 nucleotides agree with TRBD1. CDR3 sequence reads: CASSLIGQGQETQYF. The DNA for the CDR3 is TGTGCCAGCAGCTTAATTGGACAGGGCCAAGAGACCCAGTACTTC.